This TCR beta chain is drawn from a study of naive and memory T cell subsets. Study conclusions and caveats: Over 95% of naive TCR sequences appeared only once after error correction, unlike memory subsets.

From the second PCR step, alpha and beta chains were amplified apart. CD4 T cells were positively selected, then CD8 T cells from the CD4-negative fraction. On this clonotype itself: Its antigen is as yet unknown.

Unmatched junction bases numbered 5, after V lost 3 bases and J lost 2 bases. The CDR3 is 15 residues long. Looked up from germline, CDR1 is SGHRS and CDR2 is YFSETQ. An equimolar mix of two oligonucleotides served as the beta constant-region primer for TRBC1 and TRBC2. The ligated cDNA underwent four PCR rounds using SP2 and nested alpha and beta constant-region primers. An oligonucleotide with the SP2 primer and a 12-nucleotide UMI was ligated to the cDNA 3' end. TCRdb called the UMI-ligation and nested PCR reads again in MiXCR, with one record for every CDR3 protein. This sample carries around 110,000 distinct CDR3 sequences, over 30% of them seen once, and the ten largest clones take less than 1%.

Input material: central memory CD4+ T cells from blood. The chain uses TRBV5-1 and TRBJ2-7; 10 nucleotides agree with TRBD2. This receptor was identified in a human donor in good health. The CDR3 DNA sequence: TGCGCCAGCAGCTCAGGGACTAGCGTGGCCTACGAGCAGTACTTC. It encodes CASSSGTSVAYEQYF. The full variable domain, its missing parts supplied by reference TRBV5-1 and TRBJ2-7, is KAGVTQTPRYLIKTRGQQVTLSCSPISGHRSVSWYQQTPGQGLQFLFEYFSETQRNKGNFPGRFSGRQFSNSRSEMNVSTLELGDSALYLCASSSGTSVAYEQYFGPGTRLTVT.